One sample yielded the 27 T cell receptor beta chains listed below, sequenced in a study of T cell repertoires in cytomegalovirus infection. TCRdb called the reads again in MiXCR, with one record for every CDR3 protein. Altogether 800,000 to 950,000 distinct CDR3 sequences are present, around a third being singletons, with the ten largest covering about an eighth. The antigens these receptors bind are not known. The sample in question was cultured CD8+ T cells from PBMCs, obtained from culture after CMV antigen stimulation. The receptor source for this set is a human donor in good health (CMV status not recorded). Some clones in this sample may be carry-over from other donors' samples.

This clonotype was counted a few times. The chain employs TRBV12-3 or TRBV12-4 and TRBJ1-2; D not certain. There are 15 residues in the CDR3. V was pared by 4 bases and J by 2 bases, with 14 bases between. The CDR3 DNA reads TGTGCCAGCAGTTCGACGAGTGGCGGGAACTATGGCTACACCTTC. Protein: CASSSTSGGNYGYTF.

The V and J genes are TRBV2 and TRBJ2-1; perhaps TRBD2 as D (6 bases). CDR3 size: 12 residues. With 10 bases removed from V and 8 bases from J, the gap between germline ends came to 15 bases. The germline gives CDR1 SNHLY, CDR2 FYNNEI. CDR3 in amino acids: CATQGGVYEQFF. The CDR3 DNA reads TGTGCCACCCAAGGAGGGGTCTATGAGCAGTTCTTC.

The rearrangement joins TRBV6-1 to TRBJ2-7; D uncertain. The germline V gene has CDR1 MNHNS and CDR2 SASEGT. Trimming pared 7 bases from V and 2 bases from J, leaving 15 bases between. The CDR3 runs to 14 residues. CDR3: CASTQAFGPYEQYF. The CDR3 region has the DNA TGTGCCAGCACCCAAGCTTTTGGGCCCTACGAGCAGTACTTC.

This rearrangement joins TRBV29-1 to TRBJ2-1; a weak D match, TRBD2 (5 bases). CDR3 length: 16 amino acids. Looked up from germline, CDR1 is SQVTM and CDR2 is ANQGSEA. Trimming cost V 1 base and J 0 bases, with 13 bases left between them. The chain's CDR3 is CSVEGRRASSYNEQFF. CDR3 sequence (DNA): TGCAGCGTTGAAGGTCGGCGGGCAAGCTCCTACAATGAGCAGTTCTTC.

This clonotype has a handful of counts. This chain uses TRBV7-9 with TRBJ2-1; 8 nucleotides agree with TRBD2. Trimming at V came to 0 bases and at J to 5 bases, leaving 6 bases not matched to a gene. This CDR3 spans 16 amino acids. The V gene's germline CDR1 is SEHNR and CDR2 FQNEAQ (reference sequence). CDR3 sequence (DNA): TGTGCCAGCAGCTTAGCTCCAGCGGGGGCCCACAATGAGCAGTTCTTC. Translating it yields CASSLAPAGAHNEQFF.

The CDR3 region is CASSSRDNEAFF. The CDR3 nucleotides are TGTGCCAGCAGCTCCAGGGACAATGAAGCTTTCTTT. The chain links TRBV5-5 to TRBJ1-1; maybe TRBD1 (6 bases). This CDR3 contains 12 residues. V was pared by 3 bases and J by 7 bases, with 10 bases between. Germline CDR1 SGHKS, CDR2 YYEKEE (reference sequence).

The CDR3 loop is CASSGQGIEAFF. For the CDR3, the DNA is TGTGCCAGCAGTGGACAGGGGATTGAAGCTTTCTTT. This chain connects TRBV27 to TRBJ1-1; 9 nucleotides agree with TRBD1. Germline V gene lookup returns CDR1 MNHEY and CDR2 SMNVEV (reference sequence). This CDR3 contains 12 residues. V gave up 5 bases and J gave up 7 bases; unmatched junction bases: 2.

This clonotype came up a few times. This sequence joins TRBV6-2 or TRBV6-3 and TRBJ1-2, with 9 bases aligning to TRBD1. There are 14 residues in the CDR3. The germline V gene has CDR1 MNHEY and CDR2 SVGEGT. The V and J ends lost 2 bases and 7 bases, in that order; junction bases with no gene match: 5. The CDR3: CASSYGGQGSGYTF. CDR3 nucleotide sequence: TGTGCCAGCAGTTACGGGGGACAGGGATCTGGCTACACCTTC.

Only a few counts were recorded for this clonotype. The rearrangement joins TRBV7-9 to TRBJ1-4; possibly TRBD1 for D (5 bases). This CDR3 region has 12 residues. Germline CDR1 SEHNR, CDR2 FQNEAQ (reference sequence). The V end was cut by 6 bases, the J end by 12 bases, with 14 bases between. The CDR3 region is CASRAGNWELFF. CDR3 DNA: TGTGCCAGCAGGGCAGGGAATTGGGAACTGTTTTTT.

V and J are TRBV5-6 and TRBJ2-7; D perhaps matches TRBD1 (5 bases). V was shortened by 0 bases and J by 2 bases, with 12 bases between the two germline ends. The CDR3 covers 15 residues. The germline gives CDR1 SGHDT, CDR2 YYEEEE. The CDR3 DNA is TGTGCCAGCAGCTTGGCAGGGTCTTTGCCCTACGAGCAGTACTTC. This gives the protein CASSLAGSLPYEQYF.

With respect to this clonotype: A much bigger clone sits one base away, suggesting this may be a read error. This rearrangement joins TRBV12-3 or TRBV12-4 to TRBJ2-7; possible D gene TRBD1, 6 bases. Trimming removed 1 base from V and 6 bases from J, with 10 bases in between. The CDR3 has 13 residues. The CDR3 DNA follows: TGTGCCAGCAGTTTAGGGAAAGGGGGCGAGCAGTACTTC. Residues: CASSLGKGGEQYF.

Regarding this clonotype: A read error is possible here, since a much larger clone lies one base away. The rearrangement uses TRBV7-2 and TRBJ1-4; D is ambiguous. The CDR3 covers 12 residues. Trimming cost V 7 bases and J 8 bases, with 11 bases left between them. Germline V gene data show CDR1 as SGHTA and CDR2 as FQGNSA. The chain's CDR3 is CASTRAREKLFF. CDR3 nucleotide sequence: TGTGCCAGCACGAGGGCGAGGGAAAAACTGTTTTTT.

The V gene is TRBV20-1, the J gene TRBJ2-5; 7 nucleotides line up with TRBD1. The V segment lost 5 bases and the J segment 5 bases; nucleotides outside the gene matches: 2. The germline V gene encodes CDR1 DFQATT and CDR2 SNEGSKA (reference sequence). The CDR3 has 11 amino acids. The CDR3 region has the DNA TGCAGTGCTTCGACAGGGGAGACCCAGTACTTC. Translated: CSASTGETQYF.

The chain uses TRBV27 and TRBJ2-4; 8 bases are shared with TRBD2. CDR3 length: 16 residues. Germline V gene data show CDR1 as MNHEY and CDR2 as SMNVEV (reference sequence). V shed 3 bases and J 10 bases; nucleotides not matched to a gene: 14. The CDR3 nucleotides read TGTGCCAGCAGTTTTACGGGAGGGCCCATCGGTAGTATTCAGTACTTC. Translating it yields CASSFTGGPIGSIQYF.

This clonotype came up a few times. The chain uses TRBV4-1 and TRBJ2-1, with D perhaps TRBD2 (6 bases). V lost 6 bases, J lost 11 bases, and 20 bases lay in between. The germline CDR1 and CDR2 sequences are MGHRA and YSYEKL. The CDR3 runs to 14 residues. The CDR3 region has the DNA TGCGCCAGCAGTCAGCTCGGAGGGATGCCCCAGCAGTTCTTC. It encodes CASSQLGGMPQQFF.

This clonotype was detected only a few times. V and J are TRBV4-3 and TRBJ1-4; unclear D gene. Germline V gene data show CDR1 as LGHNA and CDR2 as YSLEER. This CDR3 has 17 residues. V gave up 0 bases and J gave up 0 bases, with 11 bases separating them. CDR3 sequence reads: CASSQEGSMATNEKLFF. The CDR3 DNA reads TGCGCCAGCAGCCAAGAGGGGTCTATGGCAACTAATGAAAAACTGTTTTTT.

The V and J genes are TRBV28 and TRBJ2-1, with D unclear. Germline V gives CDR1 MDHEN, CDR2 SYDVKM. V dropped 4 bases and J dropped 5 bases, with 15 bases sitting between them. The CDR3 sequence is 15 residues long. The CDR3: CASSYPPEIHNEQFF. In nucleotides, the CDR3 is TGTGCCAGCAGTTACCCCCCCGAGATTCACAATGAGCAGTTCTTC.

The V gene is TRBV5-1, the J gene TRBJ2-7; no firm D call. Trimming cost V 4 bases and J 1 base, with 12 bases left between them. CDR1 and CDR2 from the germline V gene are SGHRS and YFSETQ. The CDR3 has 14 residues. DNA for the CDR3: TGCGCCAGCAGCCCGACGGAGATTTCCTACGAGCAGTACTTC. Residues: CASSPTEISYEQYF. Together with reference TRBV5-1 and TRBJ2-7, the CDR3 gives the full variable domain: KAGVTQTPRYLIKTRGQQVTLSCSPISGHRSVSWYQQTPGQGLQFLFEYFSETQRNKGNFPGRFSGRQFSNSRSEMNVSTLELGDSALYLCASSPTEISYEQYFGPGTRLTVT.

The V gene is TRBV5-6, the J gene TRBJ1-3, with TRBD1 matching over 8 bases. This CDR3 spans 18 amino acids. V lost 6 bases and J lost 4; bases outside the gene matches: 18. In germline, CDR1 is SGHDT, CDR2 YYEEEE. CDR3 amino acids: CASTRVGTGPLGGNTIYF. CDR3 coding DNA: TGTGCCAGCACCCGGGTGGGGACAGGACCCCTCGGAGGAAACACCATATATTTT.

This clonotype was detected many times. V and J are TRBV7-6 and TRBJ2-3, with 8 bases matching TRBD1. V lost 4 bases, J lost 1 base, and 4 bases stayed unmatched. Germline V gene data show CDR1 as SGHVS and CDR2 as FNYEAQ. This CDR3 has 15 amino acids. This CDR3 reads CASSSQGVGTDTQYF. DNA of the CDR3: TGTGCCAGCAGCTCACAGGGGGTTGGCACAGATACGCAGTATTTT. Complete variable domain (other parts from reference TRBV7-6 and TRBJ2-3): GAGVSQSPRYKVTKRGQDVALRCDPISGHVSLYWYRQALGQGPEFLTYFNYEAQQDKSGLPNDRFSAERPEGSISTLTIQRTEQRDSAMYRCASSSQGVGTDTQYFGPGTRLTVL.

The chain uses TRBV19 and TRBJ2-1; 11 bases match TRBD2. Germline V gene data show CDR1 as LNHDA and CDR2 as SQIVND (reference sequence). This CDR3 comprises 17 residues. After removal of 3 bases from V and 3 bases from J, the junction contained 7 bases not matched to a gene. The CDR3 sequence is CASSMIAGGVNYNEQFF. In DNA, the CDR3 is TGTGCCAGTAGTATGATAGCGGGGGGGGTAAACTACAATGAGCAGTTCTTC.

The genes are TRBV6-5 and TRBJ1-3; D is perhaps TRBD1 (6 bases). Trimming left V 0 bases short and J 3 bases short, with 9 bases between. The CDR3 loop spans 15 amino acids. The germline V gene has CDR1 MNHEY and CDR2 SVGAGI. The CDR3 sequence is CASSYSGGDGNTIYF. The CDR3 DNA reads as TGTGCCAGCAGTTACTCAGGGGGGGATGGAAACACCATATATTTT.

The chain links TRBV7-6 to TRBJ2-7; TRBD2 matches 8 bases. The CDR3 extends over 15 amino acids. CDR1 SGHVS and CDR2 FNYEAQ come from the germline V gene. The V gene end was trimmed by 1 base and the J gene end by 12 bases; junction bases not matched to a gene: 14. The CDR3 DNA follows: TGTGCCAGCAGCTTAGGGACGGGGGGGTCCAGGTTTACGTACTTC. Its protein is CASSLGTGGSRFTYF.

The table lists this clonotype with many counts. This chain joins TRBV7-2 and TRBJ1-6; D might be TRBD1 (6 bases). CDR3 size: 15 residues. Germline assignment: CDR1 SGHTA and CDR2 FQGNSA. Between the trimmed V and J ends, which lost 4 bases and 6 bases, there was a span of 13 bases. This CDR3 is CASSSPTDSNSPLHF. CDR3 DNA: TGTGCCAGCAGCTCCCCCACGGACAGTAATTCACCCCTCCACTTT.

This clonotype was seen a handful of times. The chain combines TRBV6-1 with TRBJ2-3, with TRBD2 identical over 11 bases. The junction had 9 bases not matched to a gene; V was cut back by 5 bases and J by 5 bases. CDR3 size: 16 residues. Germline assignment: CDR1 MNHNS and CDR2 SASEGT. In DNA, the CDR3 is TGTGCCAGCAGTTACGCCCTAGCGGGGGGTAAAGATACGCAGTATTTT. Residues: CASSYALAGGKDTQYF.

This clonotype came up a few times. This chain links TRBV7-8 with TRBJ2-1; 10 positions agree with TRBD1. CDR1 is SGHVS, CDR2 FQNEAQ, per germline. The CDR3 length is 15 residues. Trimming cost V 5 bases and J 7 bases; bases outside gene matches: 8. For the CDR3, the DNA is TGTGCCAGCAGCGATCCGGGACAGGGGAAGAATGAGCAGTTCTTC. It yields the protein CASSDPGQGKNEQFF. Drawing the rest from reference TRBV7-8 and TRBJ2-1, the complete variable domain is GAGVSQSPRYKVAKRGQDVALRCDPISGHVSLFWYQQALGQGPEFLTYFQNEAQLDKSGLPSDRFFAERPEGSVSTLKIQRTQQEDSAVYLCASSDPGQGKNEQFFGPGTRLTVL.

The chain couples TRBV12-3 or TRBV12-4 to TRBJ2-2, with a possible D match to TRBD1 (5 bases). V was cut by 8 bases and J by 6 bases, with 7 bases left in between. The CDR3 totals 11 residues. Here the CDR3 DNA reads TGTGCCAGCGGGGCGGCCGGGGAGCTGTTTTTT. Amino acids: CASGAAGELFF.